These 9 T cell receptor beta chains were sequenced from one sample in a study of T cells and Merkel cell carcinoma outcomes. This table comes from immunoSEQ multiplex PCR, and its TCRdb copy is limited to in-frame clones, with some not included. The data hold about 15,000 clones, with approximately 92% observed a single time. The sequencing input was tumor tissue from Merkel cell carcinoma. These receptors were obtained from a human donor with Merkel cell carcinoma.

This clone showed up just once. Germline and junction disagree at one end, which may indicate a read error. The rearrangement uses TRBV5-1 and TRBJ2-2; TRBD2 aligns across 7 bases. Germline values: CDR1 SGHRS, CDR2 YFSETQ. CDR3 size: 14 residues. The CDR3 sequence: CASSFGGNTRELFF. The DNA for the CDR3 is TGCGCCAGCAGCTTCGGGGGGAACACCAGGGAGCTGTTTTTT.

The chain carries TRBV29-1 and TRBJ1-1; TRBD1 might be the D (5 bases). V was trimmed by 2 bases and J by 4 bases, leaving 14 bases between them. There are 14 residues in the CDR3. Germline V gene lookup returns CDR1 SQVTM and CDR2 ANQGSEA. The CDR3: CSVEREGLRTEAFF. The CDR3 DNA is TGCAGCGTTGAAAGGGAGGGGTTGCGCACTGAAGCTTTCTTT.

The chain carries TRBV11-2 and TRBJ2-1, with 8 positions matching TRBD2. CDR3 length: 17 amino acids. Germline CDR1 SGHAT, CDR2 FQNNGV. After removal of 5 bases from V and 3 bases from J, the junction contained 12 bases not matched to a gene. The CDR3 region is CASSPFPPSGSYNEQFF. CDR3 sequence (DNA): TGTGCCAGCAGCCCATTTCCCCCGAGCGGGAGCTACAATGAGCAGTTCTTC.

The chain has TRBV20-1 and TRBJ2-2, with D possibly TRBD2 on 5 matching bases. V was clipped by 5 bases and J by 5 bases, with 6 bases between them. Looked up from germline, CDR1 is DFQATT and CDR2 is SNEGSKA (reference sequence). The CDR3 length is 11 residues. In nucleotides, the CDR3 is TGCAGTGCTCGGGGAACCGGGGAGCTGTTTTTT. It translates to CSARGTGELFF.

This sequence joins TRBV9 and TRBJ1-2, with D uncertain. V lost 4 bases, J lost 6 bases, and 13 bases lay in between. There are 13 residues in the CDR3. Germline loops: CDR1 SGDLS, CDR2 YYNGEE. The CDR3 region has the DNA TGTGCCAGCAGCTCCCAAGCGGGAAATGGCTACACCTTC. It is translated as CASSSQAGNGYTF.

V and J are TRBV18 and TRBJ2-2; no clear D. The germline V gene encodes CDR1 KGHSH and CDR2 LQKENI. Trimming took off 0 bases at V and 3 bases at J, with 11 bases between the two ends. This CDR3 contains 16 residues. This chain's CDR3 is CASSPPWARDTGELFF. The CDR3 region has the DNA TGTGCCAGCTCACCACCTTGGGCCCGAGACACCGGGGAGCTGTTTTTT.

This clone showed up just a few times. V gene TRBV6-4 combines with J gene TRBJ1-1, with D uncertain. V lost 6 bases and J lost 8, with 19 bases in between. This CDR3 is built from 14 residues. Germline V gives CDR1 MRHNA, CDR2 SNTAGT. Here the CDR3 DNA reads TGTGCCAGCAGGACACTATTCGTAGCATCAGAAGCTTTCTTT. This translates into CASRTLFVASEAFF.

The J gene is TRBJ2-5, the V gene TRBV18; D may be TRBD2 (6 bases). Trimming left V 3 bases short and J 4 bases short, with 12 bases between. Germline CDR1 and CDR2: KGHSH and LQKENI. CDR3 length: 14 residues. The CDR3 DNA reads TGTGCCAGCTCACCTGGACTAATAAGAGAGACCCAGTACTTC. This sequence encodes CASSPGLIRETQYF.

Only a few counts were recorded for this clone. As DNA, the CDR3 is TGTGCCAGCAGACCGGGACCTAACTATGGCTACACCTTC. Translating it yields CASRPGPNYGYTF. V usage is TRBV6-6 and J usage is TRBJ1-2; possibly TRBD1 for D (5 bases). CDR3 length equals 13 residues. Germline lookup yields CDR1 MNHNY and CDR2 SVGAGI (reference sequence). With 6 bases removed from V and 0 bases from J, the gap between germline ends came to 8 bases.